What follows describes a single TCR beta chain. Its antigen is still unknown. These data originate in a study of post-analysis software for immune sequencing data. TCR beta cDNA libraries included unique molecular identifiers. Using its own MiXCR run on the PCR reads, TCRdb lists one record per CDR3 protein. The sample consists of over 250,000 distinct CDR3 sequences, 30% to 45% of them appearing once. General study results and limits: Pronounced co-clustering by F measure was evident among identically batched samples.

The sample consisted of blood. The sequence came from a girl aged 10 to 17 with multiple sclerosis.

CDR3: CASSHRETEAFF. CDR3 DNA: TGTGCCAGCAGTCACAGGGAAACTGAAGCTTTCTTT. V usage is TRBV3-1 and J usage is TRBJ1-1, with a possible D match to TRBD1 (6 bases). CDR3 size: 12 residues. Trimming cost V 6 bases and J 5 bases, with 10 bases left between them. Germline V lookup: CDR1 LGHDT, CDR2 YNNKEL (reference sequence).